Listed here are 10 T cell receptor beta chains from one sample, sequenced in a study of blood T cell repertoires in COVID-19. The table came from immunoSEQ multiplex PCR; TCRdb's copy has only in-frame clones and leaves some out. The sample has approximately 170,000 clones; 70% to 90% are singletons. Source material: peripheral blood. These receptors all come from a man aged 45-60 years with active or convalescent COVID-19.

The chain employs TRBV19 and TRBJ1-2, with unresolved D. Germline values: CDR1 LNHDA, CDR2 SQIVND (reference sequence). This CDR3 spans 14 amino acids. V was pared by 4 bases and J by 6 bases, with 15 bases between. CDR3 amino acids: CASSKNTPGHGYTF. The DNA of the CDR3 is TGTGCCAGTAGTAAAAATACCCCTGGGCATGGCTACACCTTC.

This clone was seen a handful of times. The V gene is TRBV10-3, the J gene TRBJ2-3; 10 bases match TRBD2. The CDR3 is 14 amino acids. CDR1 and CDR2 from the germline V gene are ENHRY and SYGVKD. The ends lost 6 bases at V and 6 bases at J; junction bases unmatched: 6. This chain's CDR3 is CAISPGTSADTQYF. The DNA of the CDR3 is TGTGCCATCAGCCCCGGGACTAGCGCCGATACGCAGTATTTT.

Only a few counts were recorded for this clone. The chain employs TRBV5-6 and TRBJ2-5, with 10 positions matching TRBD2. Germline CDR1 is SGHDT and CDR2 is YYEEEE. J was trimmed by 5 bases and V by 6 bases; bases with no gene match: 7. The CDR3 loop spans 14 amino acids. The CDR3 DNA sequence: TGTGCCAGCATACCAGCGGGAGGGGTGGAGACCCAGTACTTC. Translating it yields CASIPAGGVETQYF.

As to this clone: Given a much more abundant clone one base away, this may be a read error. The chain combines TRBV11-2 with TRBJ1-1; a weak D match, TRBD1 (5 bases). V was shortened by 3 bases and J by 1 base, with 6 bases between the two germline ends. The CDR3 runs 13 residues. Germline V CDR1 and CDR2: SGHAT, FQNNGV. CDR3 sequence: CASSFQGNTEAFF. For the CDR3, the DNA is TGTGCCAGCAGCTTCCAGGGGAACACTGAAGCTTTCTTT.

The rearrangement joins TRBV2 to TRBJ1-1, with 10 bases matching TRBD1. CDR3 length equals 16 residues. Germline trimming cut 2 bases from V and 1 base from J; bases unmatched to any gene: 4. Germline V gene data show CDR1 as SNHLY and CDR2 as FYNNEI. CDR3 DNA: TGTGCCAGCAGTGAACCTCGGGACAGGGGGAACACTGAAGCTTTCTTT. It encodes CASSEPRDRGNTEAFF.

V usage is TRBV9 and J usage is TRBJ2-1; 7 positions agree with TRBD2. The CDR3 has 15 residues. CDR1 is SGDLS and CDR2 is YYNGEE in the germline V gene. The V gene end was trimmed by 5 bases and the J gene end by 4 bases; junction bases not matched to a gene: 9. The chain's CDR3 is CASSFAGLPYNEQFF. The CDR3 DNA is TGTGCCAGCAGTTTTGCGGGACTACCTTACAATGAGCAGTTCTTC.

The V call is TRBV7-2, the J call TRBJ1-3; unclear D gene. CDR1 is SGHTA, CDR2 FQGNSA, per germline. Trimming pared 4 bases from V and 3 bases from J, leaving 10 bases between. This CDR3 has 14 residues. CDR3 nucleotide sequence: TGTGCCAGCAGCTCTTTATTAATTGGAAACACCATATATTTT. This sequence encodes CASSSLLIGNTIYF.

CDR3 loop: CAISEDSLYGYTF. In nucleotides, the CDR3 is TGTGCCATCAGTGAGGACAGTCTCTATGGCTACACCTTC. The chain couples TRBV10-3 to TRBJ1-2; the D gene is possibly TRBD1 (5 bases). CDR1 and CDR2 (germline): ENHRY, SYGVKD. This CDR3 is 13 amino acids long. With 2 bases removed from V and 4 bases from J, the gap between germline ends came to 8 bases.

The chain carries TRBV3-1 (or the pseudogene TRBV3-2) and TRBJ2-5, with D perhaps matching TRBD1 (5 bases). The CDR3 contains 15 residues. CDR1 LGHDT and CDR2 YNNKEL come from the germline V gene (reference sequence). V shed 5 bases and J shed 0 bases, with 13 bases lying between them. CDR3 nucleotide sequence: TGTGCCAGCAGCGATCAGGGCAGGTACCAAGAGACCCAGTACTTC. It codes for CASSDQGRYQETQYF.

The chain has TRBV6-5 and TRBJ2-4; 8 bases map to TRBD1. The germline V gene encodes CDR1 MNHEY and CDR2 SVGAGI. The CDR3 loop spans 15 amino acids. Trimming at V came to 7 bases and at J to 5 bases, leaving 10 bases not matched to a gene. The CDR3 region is CASTKGQALENIQYF. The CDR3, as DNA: TGTGCCAGCACTAAGGGACAGGCCCTTGAAAACATTCAGTACTTC.